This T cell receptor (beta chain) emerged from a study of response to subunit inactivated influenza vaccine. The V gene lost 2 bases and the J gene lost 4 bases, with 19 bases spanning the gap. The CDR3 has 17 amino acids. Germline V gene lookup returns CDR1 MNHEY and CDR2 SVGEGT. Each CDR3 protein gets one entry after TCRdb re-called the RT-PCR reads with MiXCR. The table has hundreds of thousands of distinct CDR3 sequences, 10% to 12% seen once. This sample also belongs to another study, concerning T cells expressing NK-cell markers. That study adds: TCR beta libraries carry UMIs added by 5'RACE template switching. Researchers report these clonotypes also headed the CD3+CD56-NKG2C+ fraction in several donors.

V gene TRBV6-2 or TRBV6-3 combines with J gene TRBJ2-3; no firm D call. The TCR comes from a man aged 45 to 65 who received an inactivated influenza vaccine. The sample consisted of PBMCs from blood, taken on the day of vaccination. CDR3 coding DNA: TGTGCCAGCAGTTACCTCCTCGGACGAGAGAATCCAGATACGCAGTATTTT. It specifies CASSYLLGRENPDTQYF.